This T cell receptor (beta chain) derives from a study of blood T cell repertoires in COVID-19. Study details: Specimens from acute and convalescent COVID-19 originated in the United States, Italy and Spain. From T cells, B-cell-depleted T cells, or PBMCs came the material, which was cDNA or gDNA.

Germline V gives CDR1 MNHEY, CDR2 SVGAGI. Trimming at V came to 10 bases and at J to 5 bases, leaving 8 bases not matched to a gene. This CDR3 is 12 amino acids long. Methods used by the authors: Scientists estimated how many nucleated cells there were by amplifying reference gene primers. Only in-frame clones appear in the TCRdb table, and some are missing; sequencing was by immunoSEQ multiplex PCR. The D gene and trimming were derived from the DNA, and the V and J assignments and clone size from that table. Found here are 37,000 or so clones, 75% to 90% of them singletons; the top ten hold under 8%.

The sample consisted of peripheral blood. The chain uses TRBV6-5 and TRBJ2-7; 7 bases align to TRBD1. The TCR comes from a human donor in a cohort sampled during active COVID-19. The CDR3 spells CATDRVSHEQYF. The CDR3 nucleotides are TGTGCCACAGACAGGGTAAGCCACGAGCAGTACTTC.